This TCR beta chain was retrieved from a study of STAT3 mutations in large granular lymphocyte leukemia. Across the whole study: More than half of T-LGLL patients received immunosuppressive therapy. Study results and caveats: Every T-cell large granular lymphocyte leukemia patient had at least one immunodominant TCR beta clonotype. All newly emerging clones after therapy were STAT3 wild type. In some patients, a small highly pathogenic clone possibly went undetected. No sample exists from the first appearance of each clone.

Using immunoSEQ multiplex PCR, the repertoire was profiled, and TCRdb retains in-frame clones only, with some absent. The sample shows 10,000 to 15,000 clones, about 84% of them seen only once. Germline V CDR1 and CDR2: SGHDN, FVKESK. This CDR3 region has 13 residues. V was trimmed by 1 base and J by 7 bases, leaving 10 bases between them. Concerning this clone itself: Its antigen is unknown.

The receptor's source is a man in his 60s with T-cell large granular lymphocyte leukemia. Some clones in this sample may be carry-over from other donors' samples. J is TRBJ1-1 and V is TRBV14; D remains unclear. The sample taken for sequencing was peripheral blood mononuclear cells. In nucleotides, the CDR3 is TGTGCCAGCAGCCAAGTGGTAGGATTTGAAGCTTTCTTT. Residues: CASSQVVGFEAFF.